The T cell receptor beta chain described here comes from a study of siplizumab effects on memory and regulatory T cells. Study findings and constraints: Unstimulated subsets captured only a minor fraction of alloreactive clones. Only a minority of proliferating CD4+ or CD8+ clones had an assignable naive or memory phenotype, with roughly 80-96% lacking one. Alloreactive sequences traceable to unstimulated CD4+ memory cells declined significantly under siplizumab. The alloresponse seemed to draw substantially on naive T cells, which appeared more diverse than memory cells.

Assay: immunoSEQ multiplex PCR; the TCRdb copy retains only in-frame clones and omits some. This table holds 94,000 or so clones, over 85% found once. In regard to this clone: Its specificity is not known.

CDR3 length equals 16 residues. The V gene's germline CDR1 is SGHTS and CDR2 YDEGEE. V was shortened by 0 bases and J by 0 bases, with 10 bases between the two germline ends. This chain links TRBV5-8 with TRBJ1-5; D not certain. The sequenced material came from CD8+ T cells sorted from blood. The origin of this receptor is a human donor in good health. The DNA of the CDR3 is TGTGCCAGCAGCTTGGATAACAGTTATAGCAATCAGCCCCAGCATTTT. Translating gives CASSLDNSYSNQPQHF.